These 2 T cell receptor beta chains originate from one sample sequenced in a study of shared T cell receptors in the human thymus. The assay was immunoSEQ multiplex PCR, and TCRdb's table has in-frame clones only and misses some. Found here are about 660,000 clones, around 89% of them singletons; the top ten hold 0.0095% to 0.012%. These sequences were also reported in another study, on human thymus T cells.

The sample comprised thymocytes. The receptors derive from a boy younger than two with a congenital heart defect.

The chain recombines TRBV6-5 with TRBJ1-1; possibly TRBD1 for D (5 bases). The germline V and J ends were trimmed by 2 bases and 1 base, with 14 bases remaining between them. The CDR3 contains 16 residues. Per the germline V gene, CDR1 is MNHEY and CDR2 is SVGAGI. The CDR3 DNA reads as TGTGCCAGCAGTTACGGGCGCGGGGCAGCGAACACTGAAGCTTTCTTT. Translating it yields CASSYGRGAANTEAFF.

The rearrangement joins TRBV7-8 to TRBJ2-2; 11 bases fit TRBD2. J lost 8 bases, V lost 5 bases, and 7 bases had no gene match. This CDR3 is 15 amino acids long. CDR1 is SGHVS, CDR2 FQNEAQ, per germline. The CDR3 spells CASSGIAGGPGELFF. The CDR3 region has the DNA TGTGCCAGCAGCGGTATAGCGGGAGGGCCAGGGGAGCTGTTTTTT.